A selection of T cell receptor beta chains follows, all from one sample in a study of T cells in Graves' hyperthyroidism and ophthalmopathy. TCRdb processed the multiplex PCR reads anew with MiXCR; each CDR3 protein has one entry. The profile covers approximately 98,000 distinct CDR3 sequences, with roughly 39% appearing a single time and roughly 10% taken by the ten largest. The sample consisted of peripheral blood or thyroid tissue (not recorded which). The receptors derive from a woman younger than 45 with Graves' hyperthyroidism. The CDR3 runs from the conserved cysteine through the conserved F or W. D genes are given only for firm matches. The listing skips clone size in some rows; elsewhere it reads once, few, many or a size class.

J gene	V gene	D gene	clone size	CDR3 protein	CDR3 DNA
TRBJ1-5	TRBV7-9	TRBD1	many	CASSLGTGDSNQPQHF	TGTGCCAGCAGCCTAGGGACAGGGGATAGCAATCAGCCCCAGCATTTT
TRBJ2-7	TRBV4-2	-	many	CASSQDWTGIPSYTEQYF	TGTGCCAGCAGCCAAGATTGGACGGGGATCCCATCGTATACGGAGCAGTACTTC
TRBJ1-4	TRBV18	TRBD1	-	CASSLQGSYEKLFF	TGTGCCAGCTCACTACAGGGGAGCTACGAAAAACTGTTTTTT
TRBJ2-6	TRBV28	-	many	CASSDLGVSGANVLTF	TGTGCCAGCAGTGACTTGGGAGTCTCTGGGGCCAACGTCCTGACTTTC
TRBJ2-2	TRBV15	-	-	CATSRDWAGELFF	TGTGCCACCAGCAGAGATTGGGCAGGGGAGCTGTTTTTT
TRBJ2-5	TRBV20-1	-	many	CSVVDQETQYF	TGCAGTGTTGTCGACCAAGAGACCCAGTACTTC
TRBJ1-5	TRBV19	TRBD1	many	CASSIPWRTGNIRPQHF	TGTGCCAGTAGTATCCCTTGGAGGACAGGGAATATTCGGCCCCAGCATTTT
TRBJ1-6	TRBV10-1	-	many	CASSLTGNSPLHF	TGCGCCAGCAGCCTAACAGGGAATTCACCCCTCCACTTT
TRBJ1-2	TRBV7-9	-	-	CASSLYGGGGYTF	TGTGCCAGCAGCTTGTACGGGGGGGGTGGCTACACCTTC
TRBJ2-5	TRBV20-1	TRBD2	-	CSARDSGKLQETQYF	TGCAGTGCTAGGGATAGCGGGAAGTTACAAGAGACCCAGTACTTC
TRBJ2-5	TRBV28	TRBD2	many	CASTKSGSSETQYF	TGTGCCAGCACCAAGAGCGGGAGTAGTGAGACCCAGTACTTC
TRBJ1-4	TRBV7-9	-	-	CASSPDPVGEELFF	TGTGCCAGCAGCCCGGACCCTGTTGGTGAGGAACTGTTTTTT
TRBJ2-5	TRBV7-2	TRBD2	-	CASTATPGLAGDGLRETQYF	TGTGCCAGCACTGCCACCCCGGGACTAGCGGGAGACGGGTTACGGGAGACCCAGTACTTC
TRBJ1-5	TRBV18	-	few	CASSPGSGPQHF	TGTGCCAGCTCACCTGGTTCAGGGCCCCAGCATTTT
TRBJ2-2	TRBV5-1	-	many	CASFPGHGGTDTGELFF	TGCGCCAGCTTTCCCGGTCACGGGGGTACGGACACCGGGGAGCTGTTTTTT
TRBJ1-3	TRBV5-6	-	many	CASSNRAHSGNTIYF	TGTGCCAGCAGTAACAGGGCCCACTCTGGAAACACCATATATTTT
TRBJ1-1	TRBV10-3	-	-	CAISEPGRNTEAFF	TGTGCCATCAGTGAGCCCGGGAGGAACACTGAAGCTTTCTTT
TRBJ1-1	TRBV7-9	-	-	CASSDGRPEAFF	TGTGCCAGCAGCGACGGACGCCCGGAGGCTTTCTTT
TRBJ1-5	TRBV30	-	few	CAWSVSRVGDQPQHF	TGTGCCTGGAGTGTAAGCAGGGTAGGCGATCAGCCCCAGCATTTT
TRBJ1-1	TRBV5-5	-	-	CASNQVGLSTEALF	TGTGCCAGCAACCAAGTGGGGCTGAGCACTGAAGCTCTCTTT
TRBJ2-7	TRBV20-1	TRBD1	-	CSARTGTGIYEQYF	TGCAGTGCTAGAACCGGGACAGGGATCTACGAGCAGTACTTC
TRBJ1-2	TRBV10-3	TRBD1	many	CAFRTGAGYTF	TGTGCGTTCCGGACAGGAGCAGGCTACACCTTC
TRBJ1-5	TRBV28	-	many	CASSPRGPNQPQHF	TGTGCCAGCAGTCCCAGGGGACCAAATCAGCCCCAGCATTTT
TRBJ1-1	TRBV28	-	many	CASTANTEAFF	TGTGCCAGCACAGCGAACACTGAAGCTTTCTTT
TRBJ1-2	TRBV27	-	few	CASSLGQGRYYGYTF	TGTGCCAGCAGTTTAGGGCAGGGGCGATACTATGGCTACACCTTC
TRBJ2-5	TRBV9	-	many	CASSVGQQETQYF	TGTGCCAGCAGCGTTGGACAGCAAGAGACCCAGTACTTC
TRBJ2-5	TRBV20-1	TRBD2	-	CSAPGLAPQETQYF	TGCAGTGCTCCCGGACTAGCGCCCCAAGAGACCCAGTACTTC
TRBJ2-5	TRBV5-5	-	-	CASSLVTTQGETQYF	TGTGCCAGCAGCTTGGTGACAACCCAAGGAGAGACCCAGTACTTC
TRBJ1-2	TRBV15	-	-	CATSRGRGWVYGYTF	TGTGCCACCAGCAGGGGCAGGGGTTGGGTATATGGCTACACCTTC
TRBJ2-7	TRBV20-1	-	once	CSVRTNYEQYF	TGCAGTGTTAGGACTAACTACGAGCAGTACTTC
TRBJ2-3	TRBV5-4	TRBD2	-	CASSLEYSGSTDTQYF	TGTGCCAGCAGCCTTGAATATAGCGGGAGCACAGATACGCAGTATTTT
TRBJ2-5	TRBV20-1	TRBD2	-	CSASRAGEGETQYF	TGCAGTGCTTCACGAGCGGGAGAGGGGGAGACCCAGTACTTC
TRBJ2-7	TRBV20-1	-	many	CSARFLQPWNEQYF	TGCAGTGCTAGATTTCTTCAGCCCTGGAACGAGCAGTACTTC
TRBJ2-7	TRBV7-9	TRBD2	many	CASSPRRAGRWYEQYF	TGTGCCAGCAGCCCCAGACGAGCGGGACGATGGTACGAGCAGTACTTC
TRBJ1-4	TRBV14	-	-	CASSPRGNEKLFF	TGTGCCAGCAGCCCTCGGGGGAATGAAAAACTGTTTTTT
TRBJ2-2	TRBV11-2	-	many	CASETENTGELFF	TGTGCCAGCGAAACGGAGAACACCGGGGAGCTGTTTTTT
TRBJ2-7	TRBV7-2	TRBD1	-	CASSLDRGQYEQYF	TGTGCCAGCAGCTTAGACAGGGGGCAGTACGAGCAGTACTTC
TRBJ2-5	TRBV20-1	TRBD1	-	CSAKTGEETQYF	TGCAGTGCTAAGACAGGGGAAGAGACCCAGTACTTC
TRBJ2-5	TRBV7-6	TRBD1	-	CASSLPPGQGPKETQYF	TGTGCCAGCAGCTTGCCACCGGGACAGGGTCCAAAGGAGACCCAGTACTTC
TRBJ1-2	TRBV2	TRBD1	-	CASSRDSDYTF	TGTGCCAGCAGTCGGGACAGCGACTACACCTTC
TRBJ1-5	TRBV9	-	-	CVSSPGMGFGQPQHF	TGTGTCAGCAGCCCCGGGATGGGGTTTGGTCAGCCCCAGCATTTT
TRBJ1-2	TRBV5-1	TRBD1	many	CASSVRTGRTDGYTF	TGCGCCAGCAGCGTCAGGACAGGGAGGACCGACGGCTACACCTTC
TRBJ1-5	TRBV30	-	many	CAWQTGRLDQPQHF	TGTGCCTGGCAGACTGGGCGTCTAGATCAGCCCCAGCATTTT
TRBJ2-7	TRBV6-5	TRBD1	many	CASFSPGQGAEEQYF	TGTGCCAGCTTCTCCCCGGGACAGGGGGCCGAAGAGCAGTACTTC
TRBJ2-7	TRBV20-1	-	many	CSALDPQTSYEQYF	TGCAGTGCTTTAGACCCCCAGACCTCCTACGAGCAGTACTTC
TRBJ1-2	TRBV10-3	-	-	CAISATDRVLYGYTF	TGTGCCATCAGTGCTACGGACAGAGTGCTCTATGGCTACACCTTC
TRBJ1-3	TRBV10-3	TRBD1	many	CAISANTGTDTGNTIYF	TGTGCCATCAGTGCCAACACCGGGACAGACACTGGAAACACCATATATTTT
TRBJ2-5	TRBV6-5	-	many	CASSYSSGNGETQYF	TGTGCCAGCAGTTACTCGTCGGGGAACGGGGAGACCCAGTACTTC
TRBJ2-5	TRBV30	-	many	CAWSSGVVGTQYF	TGTGCCTGGTCCTCGGGAGTCGTTGGGACCCAGTACTTC
TRBJ1-5	TRBV28	-	many	CASKDRLSNQPQHF	TGTGCCAGCAAAGACAGACTTAGCAATCAGCCCCAGCATTTT
TRBJ2-5	TRBV2	TRBD2	-	CASSGLAGGRETQYF	TGTGCCAGCAGTGGACTAGCGGGAGGGAGAGAGACCCAGTACTTC
TRBJ2-5	TRBV9	-	many	CASSVAPNPGRGTQYF	TGTGCCAGCAGCGTAGCGCCTAACCCCGGGCGTGGGACTCAGTACTTC